This T cell receptor (beta chain) came from a study of T cells in Graves' hyperthyroidism and ophthalmopathy (dated 2019 in TCRdb). In the study overall: Peripheral blood was collected at initial diagnosis, before any treatment. TCR V-J signatures able to tell the groups apart were searched for in a discovery cohort of 90 to 100 patients, of whom 43 had Graves' ophthalmopathy and around 57 had stable Graves' hyperthyroidism. The 90 to 100 discovery patients were randomly split 7:3 into training and test sets. In addition, the study compared T-cell repertoires in thyroid tissue and in blood from several Graves' hyperthyroidism patients. Once sampling was done, hyperthyroidism patients were given methimazole at a starting dose of 30 mg daily, whereas ophthalmopathy patients were given high-dose intravenous methylprednisolone. The paper reports TCR Vbeta CDR3 sequencing of roughly 140 peripheral blood samples: around 45 ophthalmopathy, about 75 hyperthyroidism and 17 progressor patients. Whether ophthalmopathy could be predicted prospectively was tested in an independent validation cohort made up of 18 to 20 hyperthyroidism patients plus 17 patients who later progressed to ophthalmopathy. The study at large found these results: A model built on a 13 V-J signature distinguished ophthalmopathy from stable hyperthyroidism, reaching roughly 88% sensitivity and under 84% specificity in cross-validation and 80%/75% in testing. Most expanded thyroid clonotypes (frequency above 0.001) were also detected in blood, suggesting blood repertoires may reflect thyroid immune responses. Sample size was not statistically predetermined, and investigators were not blinded to group allocation. In validation, progression to ophthalmopathy was predicted by the model with more than 65% sensitivity and about 72% specificity, a median of about 6 months before onset.

V is reduced by 5 bases and J by 8 bases, leaving a spacing of 10 bases between them. The germline V gene provides CDR1 SGDLS and CDR2 YYNGEE. Reading from cysteine to phenylalanine, the CDR3 counts 12 amino acids. Of the read, only the CDR3 DNA is kept; its 36 bases are in frame from base 1. Hyperthyroidism patients were aged 18 to 65 years and newly diagnosed, with disease duration of less than 2 months. Exclusion was applied to patients with uncontrolled infections, other autoimmune diseases, pregnancy or lactation. Diagnoses were established on the basis of clinical symptoms, serum thyroxine and TRAb, thyroid ultrasound, and orbital computed tomography. Blood from progressor patients was drawn when they were first diagnosed with hyperthyroidism, before any ophthalmopathy symptoms appeared. Ficoll-Paque density gradient centrifugation was used to isolate PBMCs from 10 ml of fresh peripheral blood. Progressor patients were first diagnosed with Graves' hyperthyroidism and then developed ophthalmopathy during follow-up. Total RNA was extracted using Trizol reagent, and RNA quality was assessed on an Agilent 2100 Bioanalyzer.

This clonotype came up a few times. The antigen it binds to is not known. No base quality values were provided; no much bigger clone lies one nucleotide off. TCR beta CDR3 regions were amplified from RNA transcripts. For the first round of RT-PCR on the TCR CDR3, the HTBI primer set was used together with the Qiagen OneStep RT-PCR kit. The libraries were constructed in a second round of multiplex PCR and then size-selected and purified. Paired-end sequencing of the libraries was performed with 100 bp reads on an Illumina HiSeq2000. Concerning the study's data processing: SOAPnuke was used to process the raw data, throwing out any read that contained adapters or uncalled bases, had a mean Phred below 15, or lacked an exact constant-primer or identifier match. High-quality paired reads were merged with COPE v1.2.5, and unique nucleotide sequences were defined as clonotypes. Clonotypes were aligned to IMGT TRBV, TRBD and TRBJ reference segments using MiTCR v1.1. Only V-J combinations with frequency above 0.0001, covering 99% to 99.2% of repertoires, were analysed. A TCS score was defined as the ratio between F50 (clonal expansion) and ExV (chaos), using BLOSUM62-based TCRdist between CDR3 peptides within each V-J. Welch's t-statistics and random forest reduced around 550 V-J features to 13, which were used in a naive Bayes classifier (R e1071). Clones were called with MiXCR by TCRdb after fastp trimmed the public reads at Q25, and only in-frame beta chains were retained. CDR3 protein sequences are deduplicated, and each keeps its most common genes and DNA. The V and J calls were determined by TCRdb, not by the authors. The sample includes approximately 370,000 distinct CDR3 sequences, with 17% observed a single time. The ten biggest clones cover roughly a third of the sample.

This chain is built from TRBV9 and TRBJ2-2; TRBD1 is perhaps the D gene, given 6 matching bases. Sequences were obtained from blood. The TCR sequence derives from a woman in her twenties or thirties with Graves' hyperthyroidism that later progressed to Graves' ophthalmopathy. DNA sequence: TGTGCCAGCAGATCTAGGGGGGGGGAGCTGTTTTTT. This translates into CASRSRGGELFF. Reference TRBV9 and TRBJ2-2 proteins supply the regions before and after the CDR3; the full variable domain is: DSGVTQTPKHLITATGQRVTLRCSPRSGDLSVYWYQQSLDQGLQFLIQYYNGEERAKGNILERFSAQQFPDLHSELNLSSLELGDSALYFCASRSRGGELFFGEGSRLTVL.